This T cell receptor beta chain was recorded in a study of shared clonotypes between healthy human individuals. Study-wide context: Three plates each covered CD4 naive and memory; CD8 naive two, CD8 memory one.

The protocol was immunoSEQ multiplex PCR, while the TCRdb copy is restricted to in-frame clones and leaves out a portion. Counted here are about 1.5 million clones, roughly 98% occurring once; the ten biggest clones make up roughly 0.4%. All participating donors were Caucasian adults from Nashville, Tennessee. With regard to this clone: The antigen is not known.

From germline, CDR1 is MDHEN and CDR2 SYDVKM. The CDR3 is made up of 17 amino acids. Unmatched junction bases numbered 9, after V lost 2 bases and J lost 2 bases. Study results and caveats: Unshared clonotypes carried lower generation probabilities than those common to all four donors. Rarefaction showed sorted-subset sequencing was incomplete despite large depth.

The chain links TRBV28 to TRBJ1-5; TRBD1 aligns across 7 bases. This sequence was found in a young man in good health. The sample was naive CD4+ T cells sorted from blood. The subset here: CD45RA+ positively selected. CDR3 residues: CASSLPLRQGGNQPQHF. For the CDR3, the DNA is TGTGCCAGCAGTTTACCTCTGAGACAGGGTGGCAATCAGCCCCAGCATTTT.